This T cell receptor beta chain was identified during a study of shared clonotypes between healthy human individuals. Study conclusions and caveats: Around 5.3% of naive CD4 clonotypes were shared across a handful of donors.

Comments on this clone: Antigen specificity is unknown.

The CDR3 loop spans 13 amino acids. Germline lookup yields CDR1 MRHNA and CDR2 SNTAGT. Trimming pared 0 bases from V and 5 bases from J, leaving 7 bases between. In the naive CD8 group, cells lacked CD45RO and were positively selected for CCR7, so terminally differentiated effector memory CD45RA+ cells were left out. Donors were healthy HIV-negative adults without recently reported acute infections or vaccinations. The assay was immunoSEQ multiplex PCR, and TCRdb's table has in-frame clones only and misses some. The sample carries about 2.1 million clones, just under 95% recorded once. The chain employs TRBV6-4 and TRBJ1-1; D possibly corresponds to TRBD1 (5 bases). Sequenced material: naive CD8+ T cells from PBMCs. This clonotype was obtained from a man aged 18 to 30 in good health. Some clones in this sample may be carry-over from other donors' samples. The CDR3 here is CASSDSAGTEAFF. The CDR3 coding sequence is TGTGCCAGCAGTGACTCGGCAGGGACTGAAGCTTTCTTT.